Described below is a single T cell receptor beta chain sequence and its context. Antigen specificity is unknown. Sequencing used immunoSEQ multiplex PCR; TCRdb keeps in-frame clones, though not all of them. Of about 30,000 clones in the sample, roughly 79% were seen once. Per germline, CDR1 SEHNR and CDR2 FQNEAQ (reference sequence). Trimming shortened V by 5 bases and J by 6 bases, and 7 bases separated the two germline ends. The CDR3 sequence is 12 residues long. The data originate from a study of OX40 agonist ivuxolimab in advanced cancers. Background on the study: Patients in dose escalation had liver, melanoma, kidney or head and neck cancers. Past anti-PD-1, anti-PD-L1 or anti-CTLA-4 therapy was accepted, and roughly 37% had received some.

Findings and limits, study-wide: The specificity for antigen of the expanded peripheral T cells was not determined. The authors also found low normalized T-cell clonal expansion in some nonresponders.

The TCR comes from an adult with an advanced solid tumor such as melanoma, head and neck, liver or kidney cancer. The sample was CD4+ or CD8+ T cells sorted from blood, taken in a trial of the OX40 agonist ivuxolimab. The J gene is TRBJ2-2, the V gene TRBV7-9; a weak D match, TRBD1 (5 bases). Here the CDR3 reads CASSETAGELFF. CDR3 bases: TGTGCCAGCAGCGAGACAGCCGGGGAGCTGTTTTTT.